This is a list of T cell receptor beta chains from one sample in a study of OX40 agonist ivuxolimab in advanced cancers. TCRdb's table, derived via immunoSEQ multiplex PCR, lists solely in-frame clones and lacks some. The sample has roughly 93,000 clones, under 90% seen once. This specimen consisted of CD4+ or CD8+ T cells sorted from blood, obtained in a trial of the OX40 agonist ivuxolimab. The receptors originated from an adult with an advanced solid tumor such as melanoma, head and neck, liver or kidney cancer. The CDR3 runs from the conserved cysteine through the conserved F or W. D genes are given only for firm matches.

V gene	D gene	J gene	CDR3 DNA	CDR3 protein
TRBV2	.	TRBJ2-3	TGTGCCAGCAGGAAGGGAGATACGCAGTATTTT	CASRKGDTQYF
TRBV9	TRBD1	TRBJ2-6	TGTGCCAGCAGCTCCAGGGGGCTCAACTCTGGGGCCAACGTCCTGACTTTC	CASSSRGLNSGANVLTF
TRBV7-9	.	TRBJ1-2	TGTGCCAGCAGCCTATACACAAGACCAGGGGTGAACTATGGCTACACCTTC	CASSLYTRPGVNYGYTF
TRBV18	.	TRBJ1-1	TGTGCCAGCCACAATGATGGGGTGGGAAACACTGAAGCTTTCTTT	CASHNDGVGNTEAFF
TRBV19	TRBD1	TRBJ2-3	TGTGCCAGTAGTATGCGCCAGGGGGAGCTCATTATGGGCACAGATACGCAGTATTTT	CASSMRQGELIMGTDTQYF
TRBV7-2	.	TRBJ2-1	TGTGCCAGTCAGGTGGGGCGGAACAATGAGCAGTTCTTC	CASQVGRNNEQFF
TRBV25-1	TRBD1	TRBJ2-6	TGTGCCAGCAGTGACACAGGGGGGACTGGGGCCAACGTCCTGACTTTC	CASSDTGGTGANVLTF
TRBV5-6	.	TRBJ2-3	TGTGCCAGCAGCCAGCAGGGCGGGGGCACAGATACGCAGTATTTT	CASSQQGGGTDTQYF
TRBV15	TRBD2	TRBJ2-3	TGTGCCACCAGCAGCCAACCCCTAGCGGGGAGCACAGATACGCAGTATTTT	CATSSQPLAGSTDTQYF
TRBV6-5	.	TRBJ2-3	TGTGCCAGCAGTTATTCGGAGGGGGTAGATACGCAGTATTTT	CASSYSEGVDTQYF
TRBV6-4	TRBD2	TRBJ2-2	TGTGCCAGCGGACGGGGAACTAGCGCAAACACCGGGGAGCTGTTTTTT	CASGRGTSANTGELFF
TRBV5-4	TRBD2	TRBJ2-1	TGTGCCAGCAGCTCCCCTAGCGGGAGCGGGAGTGAGCAGTTCTTC	CASSSPSGSGSEQFF
TRBV7-9	TRBD2	TRBJ2-3	TGTGCCAGCAGCTCGGGACTAGCGGGAGCAACAGATACGCAGTATTTT	CASSSGLAGATDTQYF
TRBV4-3	TRBD1	TRBJ2-6	TGCGCCAGCAGCCGCGACAGGGTGGGTGGGGCCAACGTCCTGACTTTC	CASSRDRVGGANVLTF
TRBV19	TRBD1	TRBJ1-2	TGTGCCAGTACCTTTCCCCGACAGGGCGCCAACTATGGCTACACCTTC	CASTFPRQGANYGYTF
TRBV11-2	.	TRBJ2-7	TGTGCCAGCAGCTTAGGATCAGGAAGATACGAGCAGTACTTC	CASSLGSGRYEQYF
TRBV11-2	TRBD1	TRBJ2-4	TGTGCCAGCAGCCAAGGGGACAGTTGGGTAAACATTCAGTACTTC	CASSQGDSWVNIQYF
TRBV5-4	.	TRBJ2-5	TGTGCCAGCAGCTTGGAGGGCGGGGTAGAGACCCAGTACTTC	CASSLEGGVETQYF
TRBV4-3	.	TRBJ1-1	TGCGCCAGCAGCCAAGACCCCGCCACAACTACGAACACTGAAGCTTTCTTT	CASSQDPATTTNTEAFF
TRBV27	.	TRBJ1-1	TGTGCCAGCAGTTTGGGTTTTCACACTGAAGCTTTCTTT	CASSLGFHTEAFF
TRBV11-2	.	TRBJ2-3	TGTGCCAGCAGCTTAGGGGAGGCTAGCAGGATCTATCGTACGCAGTATTTT	CASSLGEASRIYRTQYF
TRBV19	TRBD2	TRBJ2-3	TGTGCCAGTAGTGGAGGGACTAGCGGGAATTGGGGCACAGATACGCAGTATTTT	CASSGGTSGNWGTDTQYF
TRBV6-6	.	TRBJ1-2	TGTGCCAGCAGGACAGGTTATGGCTACACCTTC	CASRTGYGYTF